A selection of T cell receptor beta chains follows, all from one sample in a study of PD-L1 blockade in urothelial cancer. The protocol was immunoSEQ multiplex PCR, while the TCRdb copy is restricted to in-frame clones and leaves out a portion. The sample holds approximately 100,000 clones; around 82% are singletons and the top ten take 2.4%. The input for sequencing was PBMCs, taken around atezolizumab (anti-PD-L1) treatment. Receptor source: a man aged 50 or older with urothelial cancer. The CDR3 runs from the conserved cysteine through the conserved F or W. A D gene is named only where the DNA matches it firmly.

. TRBJ2-1 TRBV9 CASSVEGQLAYNEQFF TGTGCCAGCAGCGTAGAAGGACAACTGGCATACAATGAGCAGTTCTTC
. TRBJ2-6 TRBV19 CASSISGVSGANVLTF TGTGCCAGTAGTATATCAGGGGTCTCTGGGGCCAACGTCCTGACTTTC
TRBD2 TRBJ2-7 TRBV7-9 CASSLVSGRIHEQYF TGTGCCAGCAGCTTAGTAAGCGGGAGAATCCACGAGCAGTACTTC
TRBD2 TRBJ2-5 TRBV10-2 CASTSGSWETQYF TGCGCCAGCACTAGCGGGAGCTGGGAGACCCAGTACTTC
. TRBJ2-3 TRBV7-2 CASSLNYGGTGDTQYF TGTGCCAGCAGCTTAAATTATGGGGGGACGGGAGATACGCAGTATTTT
TRBD2 TRBJ2-3 TRBV6-1 CASSEDSGLAGAGDTQYF TGTGCCAGCAGTGAAGATTCCGGACTAGCGGGAGCAGGAGATACGCAGTATTTT
TRBD2 TRBJ2-7 TRBV11-2 CASSLGRGLAELYEQYF TGTGCCAGCAGCTTGGGACGAGGACTAGCGGAGCTTTACGAGCAGTACTTC
TRBD2 TRBJ2-5 TRBV30 CAWSLIRTSGRIRQETQYF TGTGCCTGGAGTCTGATAAGGACTAGCGGGAGGATAAGGCAAGAGACCCAGTACTTC
TRBD2 TRBJ2-7 TRBV6-1 CASSETSGTSYEQYF TGTGCCAGCAGTGAGACTAGCGGGACTTCCTACGAGCAGTACTTC
TRBD1 TRBJ2-1 TRBV7-8 CASSSPTGVSYNEQFF TGTGCCAGCAGCTCCCCGACAGGGGTCTCCTACAATGAGCAGTTCTTC